The 10 T cell receptor beta chains below come from one sample, sequenced in a study of radiotherapy plus CTLA-4 blockade in lung cancer. Clones were read by immunoSEQ multiplex PCR, and TCRdb kept only the in-frame ones, dropping some. The profile covers 25,000 to 35,000 clones, with about four fifths appearing a single time and roughly 17% taken by the ten largest. The sample was peripheral blood, taken from a patient treated with radiotherapy plus ipilimumab. The receptors were gathered from a human donor with non-small cell lung cancer that progressed on radiotherapy plus ipilimumab.

The chain joins TRBV15 to TRBJ2-3, with 10 nucleotides matching TRBD2. Trimming removed 0 bases from V and 6 bases from J; junction bases left unmatched: 9. This CDR3 region has 17 residues. The V gene's germline CDR1 is LNHNV and CDR2 YYDKDF (reference sequence). This CDR3 reads CATSRDRERGGRDTQYF. CDR3 coding DNA: TGTGCCACCAGCAGAGATAGGGAGCGGGGGGGCCGGGATACGCAGTATTTT.

There are a few counts of this clone. The chain recombines TRBV27 with TRBJ2-2; 14 nucleotides align to TRBD2. This CDR3 is 17 amino acids long. CDR1 and CDR2 from the germline V gene are MNHEY and SMNVEV (reference sequence). The trim removed 5 bases at V and 2 bases at J, leaving 4 bases unmatched. For the CDR3, the DNA is TGTGCCAGCAGTGGACTAGCGGGAGGAATTAACACCGGGGAGCTGTTTTTT. Translated, it gives CASSGLAGGINTGELFF.

The rearrangement uses TRBV19 and TRBJ2-3; weak D call: TRBD1 (6 bases). CDR1 and CDR2 (germline): LNHDA, SQIVND (reference sequence). The ends were cut back, 4 bases at V and 2 bases at J, with 16 bases in the middle. This CDR3 is 16 amino acids long. Here the CDR3 reads CASSTRQARDTDTQYF. In DNA form, the CDR3 reads TGTGCCAGTAGTACCAGACAGGCCCGGGACACAGATACGCAGTATTTT.

V is TRBV11-2 and J is TRBJ2-7, with D hard to call. CDR1 and CDR2 (germline): SGHAT, FQNNGV. Trimming cost V 6 bases and J 5 bases, with 8 bases left between them. The CDR3 sequence is 11 residues long. The CDR3 nucleotides are TGTGCCAGCAGATTTAAGGACGAGCAGTACTTC. As protein: CASRFKDEQYF.

In this sample, this clone turned up once. The V gene is TRBV4-3, the J gene TRBJ1-2; D gene unclear. Trimming removed 2 bases at V and 7 bases at J, with 23 bases between. Germline assignment: CDR1 LGHNA and CDR2 YSLEER. This CDR3 spans 17 amino acids. The CDR3 region has the DNA TGCGCCAGCAGCCAAACTCGAAGTCCAGTCCTTCGTCGTGGCTACACCTTC. Amino acids: CASSQTRSPVLRRGYTF.

V usage is TRBV9 and J usage is TRBJ2-1; the D gene is possibly TRBD2 (6 bases). The CDR3 is 16 residues long. Trimming cost V 2 bases and J 1 base, with 13 bases left between them. The germline CDR1 and CDR2 sequences are SGDLS and YYNGEE. The CDR3 loop reads CASSVSGDGSYNEQFF. The CDR3 DNA follows: TGTGCCAGCAGCGTTAGCGGAGATGGGTCCTACAATGAGCAGTTCTTC.

This clone was picked up one time. This rearrangement joins TRBV6-1 to TRBJ1-1; D remains ambiguous. V gave up 5 bases and J gave up 4 bases, with 17 bases separating them. The germline gives CDR1 MNHNS, CDR2 SASEGT. This CDR3 spans 15 amino acids. The CDR3: CASSMDARSGTEAFF. In DNA, the CDR3 is TGTGCCAGCAGTATGGACGCCCGGTCGGGCACTGAAGCTTTCTTT.

The rearrangement links TRBV2 to TRBJ2-3; the match to TRBD2 covers 15 bases. CDR1 and CDR2 from the germline V gene are SNHLY and FYNNEI. V lost 7 bases, J lost 3 bases, and 11 bases stayed unmatched. CDR3 length: 18 amino acids. CDR3 amino acids: CASKRTSGRAVGTDTQYF. CDR3 nucleotides: TGTGCCAGCAAAAGGACTAGCGGGAGGGCCGTCGGAACAGATACGCAGTATTTT.

This chain links TRBV27 with TRBJ2-3; D is possibly TRBD1 or TRBD2 (6 bases each). Germline CDR1 is MNHEY and CDR2 is SMNVEV (reference sequence). The CDR3 is 15 residues long. The V end was cut by 2 bases, the J end by 2 bases, with 11 bases between. The CDR3 reads CASSLLGGHTDTQYF. CDR3 nucleotides: TGTGCCAGCAGTTTACTTGGGGGGCACACAGATACGCAGTATTTT.

This chain joins TRBV4-1 and TRBJ1-6; 7 bases agree with TRBD1. CDR1 and CDR2 from the germline V gene are MGHRA and YSYEKL. The CDR3 sequence is 15 residues long. J was trimmed by 7 bases and V by 0 bases; bases with no gene match: 3. The DNA for the CDR3 is TGCGCCAGCAGCCAAGATGTCAGGGGGAATTCACCCCTCCACTTT. It encodes CASSQDVRGNSPLHF.